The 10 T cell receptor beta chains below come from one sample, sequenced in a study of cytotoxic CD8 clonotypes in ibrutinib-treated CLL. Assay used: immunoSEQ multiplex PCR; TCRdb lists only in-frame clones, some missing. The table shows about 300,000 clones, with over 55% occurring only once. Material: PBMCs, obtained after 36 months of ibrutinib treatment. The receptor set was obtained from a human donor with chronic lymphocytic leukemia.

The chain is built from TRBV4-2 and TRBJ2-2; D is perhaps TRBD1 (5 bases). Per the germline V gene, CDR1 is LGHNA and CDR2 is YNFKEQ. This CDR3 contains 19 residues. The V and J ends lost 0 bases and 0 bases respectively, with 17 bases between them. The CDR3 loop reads CASSQEPRARTSNTGELFF. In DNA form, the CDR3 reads TGTGCCAGCAGCCAAGAACCAAGGGCTAGGACATCGAACACCGGGGAGCTGTTTTTT.

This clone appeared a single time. Written as DNA, the CDR3 is TGCGCCAGCAGCGCGAGGGGGCGCAGGGACACCGGGGAGCTGTTTTTT. Translated: CASSARGRRDTGELFF. The chain joins TRBV5-1 to TRBJ2-2, with TRBD1 matching 7 bases. Germline lookup yields CDR1 SGHRS and CDR2 YFSETQ. The CDR3 runs 16 residues. V was clipped by 4 bases and J by 3 bases; unmatched bases: 9. The variable domain in full, completed from reference TRBV5-1 and TRBJ2-2, reads KAGVTQTPRYLIKTRGQQVTLSCSPISGHRSVSWYQQTPGQGLQFLFEYFSETQRNKGNFPGRFSGRQFSNSRSEMNVSTLELGDSALYLCASSARGRRDTGELFFGEGSRLTVL.

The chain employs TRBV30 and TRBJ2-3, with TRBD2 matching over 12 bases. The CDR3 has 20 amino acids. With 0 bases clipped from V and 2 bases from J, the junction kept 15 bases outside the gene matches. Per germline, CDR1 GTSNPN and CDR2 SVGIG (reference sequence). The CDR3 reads CAWSVLGLAGGPPTTDTQYF. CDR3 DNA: TGTGCCTGGAGTGTACTAGGGCTAGCGGGAGGGCCGCCAACCACAGATACGCAGTATTTT.

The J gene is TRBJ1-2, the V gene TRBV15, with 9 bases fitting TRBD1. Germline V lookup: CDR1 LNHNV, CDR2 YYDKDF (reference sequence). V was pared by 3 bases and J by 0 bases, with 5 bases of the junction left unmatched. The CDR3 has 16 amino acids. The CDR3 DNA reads TGTGCCACCAGCAGCGGCTGGACAGGGGCTAACTATGGCTACACCTTC. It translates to CATSSGWTGANYGYTF. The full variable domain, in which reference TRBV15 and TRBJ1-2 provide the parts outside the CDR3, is DAMVIQNPRYQVTQFGKPVTLSCSQTLNHNVMYWYQQKSSQAPKLLFHYYDKDFNNEADTPDNFQSRRPNTSFCFLDIRSPGLGDTAMYLCATSSGWTGANYGYTFGSGTRLTVV.

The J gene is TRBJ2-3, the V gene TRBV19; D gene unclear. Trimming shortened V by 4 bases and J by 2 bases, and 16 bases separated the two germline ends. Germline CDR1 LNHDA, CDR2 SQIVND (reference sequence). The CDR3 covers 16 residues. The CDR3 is CASSTLGLLNTDTQYF. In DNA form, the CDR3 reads TGTGCCAGTAGTACGTTGGGTCTCCTGAACACAGATACGCAGTATTTT. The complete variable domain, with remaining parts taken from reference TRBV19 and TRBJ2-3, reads DGGITQSPKYLFRKEGQNVTLSCEQNLNHDAMYWYRQDPGQGLRLIYYSQIVNDFQKGDIAEGYSVSREKKESFPLTVTSAQKNPTAFYLCASSTLGLLNTDTQYFGPGTRLTVL.

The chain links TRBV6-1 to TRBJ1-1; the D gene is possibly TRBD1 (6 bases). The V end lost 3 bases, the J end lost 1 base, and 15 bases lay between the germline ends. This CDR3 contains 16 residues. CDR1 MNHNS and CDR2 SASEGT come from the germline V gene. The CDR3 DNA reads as TGTGCCAGCAGTGAGCAACAGGGTGTAGGGAACACTGAAGCTTTCTTT. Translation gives CASSEQQGVGNTEAFF.

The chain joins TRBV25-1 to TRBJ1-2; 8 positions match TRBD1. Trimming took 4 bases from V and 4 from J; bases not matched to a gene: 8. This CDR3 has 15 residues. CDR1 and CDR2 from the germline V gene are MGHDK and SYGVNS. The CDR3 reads CASSVPRGRGYGYTF. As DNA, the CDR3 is TGTGCCAGCAGTGTACCCAGGGGGCGCGGCTATGGCTACACCTTC.

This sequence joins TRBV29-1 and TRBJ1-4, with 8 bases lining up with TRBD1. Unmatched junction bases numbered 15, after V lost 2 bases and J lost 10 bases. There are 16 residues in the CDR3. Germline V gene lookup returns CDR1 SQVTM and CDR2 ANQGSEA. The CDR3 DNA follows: TGCAGCGTTGAAAGAGACAGGGGTGGTTTTGGAGGAAAACTGTTTTTT. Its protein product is CSVERDRGGFGGKLFF.

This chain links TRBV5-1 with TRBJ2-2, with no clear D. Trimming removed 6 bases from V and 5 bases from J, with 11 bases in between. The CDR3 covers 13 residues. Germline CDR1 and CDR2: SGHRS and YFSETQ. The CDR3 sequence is CASTMGLTGELFF. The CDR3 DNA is TGCGCCAGCACCATGGGCCTTACCGGGGAGCTGTTTTTT.

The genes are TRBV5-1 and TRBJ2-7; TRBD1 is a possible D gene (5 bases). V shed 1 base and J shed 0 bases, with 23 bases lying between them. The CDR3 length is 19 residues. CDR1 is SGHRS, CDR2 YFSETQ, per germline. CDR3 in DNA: TGCGCCAGCAGCTTGTCTTTTTCCCCCGCGGACACTCACTCCTACGAGCAGTACTTC. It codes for CASSLSFSPADTHSYEQYF. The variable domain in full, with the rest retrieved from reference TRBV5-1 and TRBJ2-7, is KAGVTQTPRYLIKTRGQQVTLSCSPISGHRSVSWYQQTPGQGLQFLFEYFSETQRNKGNFPGRFSGRQFSNSRSEMNVSTLELGDSALYLCASSLSFSPADTHSYEQYFGPGTRLTVT.